This TCR beta chain was captured in a study of control samples from healthy donors and cancer patients. Germline CDR1 is MDHEN and CDR2 is SYDVKM. The trim removed 2 bases at V and 9 bases at J, leaving 6 bases unmatched. The CDR3 covers 14 residues. The protocol was immunoSEQ multiplex PCR, while the TCRdb copy is restricted to in-frame clones and leaves out a portion. The data contain about 130,000 clones, 90% of them singletons. The V gene is TRBV28, the J gene TRBJ2-3, with 9 bases matching TRBD2. Sequenced input: blood. This TCR was sampled from a man aged 18 to 35 in good health. Written as DNA, the CDR3 is TGTGCCAGCAGTTTAGGCGGGGGGGTGGGGACGCAGTATTTT. It translates to CASSLGGGVGTQYF. Supplemented by reference TRBV28 and TRBJ2-3, the full variable domain reads DVKVTQSSRYLVKRTGEKVFLECVQDMDHENMFWYRQDPGLGLRLIYFSYDVKMKEKGDIPEGYSVSREKKERFSLILESASTNQTSMYLCASSLGGGVGTQYFGPGTRLTVL.